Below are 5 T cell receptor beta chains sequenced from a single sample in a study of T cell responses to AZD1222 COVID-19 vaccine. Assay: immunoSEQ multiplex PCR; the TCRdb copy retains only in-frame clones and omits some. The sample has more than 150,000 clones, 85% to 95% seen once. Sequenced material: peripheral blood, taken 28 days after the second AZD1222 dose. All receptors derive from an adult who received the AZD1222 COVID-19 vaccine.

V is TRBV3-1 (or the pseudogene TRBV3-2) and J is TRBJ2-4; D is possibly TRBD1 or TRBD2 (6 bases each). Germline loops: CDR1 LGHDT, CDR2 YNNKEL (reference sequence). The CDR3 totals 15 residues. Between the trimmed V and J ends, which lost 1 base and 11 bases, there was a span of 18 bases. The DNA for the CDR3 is TGTGCCAGCAGCCAAGTATTCTACAGGGAGGCGGTTCAGTACTTC. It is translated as CASSQVFYREAVQYF.

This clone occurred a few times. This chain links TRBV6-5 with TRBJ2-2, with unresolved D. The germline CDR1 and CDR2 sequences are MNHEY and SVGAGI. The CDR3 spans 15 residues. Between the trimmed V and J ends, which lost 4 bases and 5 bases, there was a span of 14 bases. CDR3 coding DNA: TGTGCCAGCAGTTCGAACGGGCGCAGGACCGGGGAGCTGTTTTTT. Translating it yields CASSSNGRRTGELFF.

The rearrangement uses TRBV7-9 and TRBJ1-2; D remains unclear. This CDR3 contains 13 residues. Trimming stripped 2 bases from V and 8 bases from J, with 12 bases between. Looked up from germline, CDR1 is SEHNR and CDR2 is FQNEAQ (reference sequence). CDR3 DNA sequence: TGTGCCAGCAGCTTACCGCTACAGACCGGCTACACCTTC. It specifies CASSLPLQTGYTF. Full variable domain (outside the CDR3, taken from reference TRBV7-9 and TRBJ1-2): DTGVSQNPRHKITKRGQNVTFRCDPISEHNRLYWYRQTLGQGPEFLTYFQNEAQLEKSRLLSDRFSAERPKGSFSTLEIQRTEQGDSAMYLCASSLPLQTGYTFGSGTRLTVV.

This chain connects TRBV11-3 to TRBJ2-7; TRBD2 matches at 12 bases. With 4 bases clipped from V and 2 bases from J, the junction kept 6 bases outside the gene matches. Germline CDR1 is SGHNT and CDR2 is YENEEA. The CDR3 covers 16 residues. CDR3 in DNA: TGTGCCAGCAGCTCCCGTACTAGCGGGGGGACCTACGAGCAGTACTTC. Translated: CASSSRTSGGTYEQYF.

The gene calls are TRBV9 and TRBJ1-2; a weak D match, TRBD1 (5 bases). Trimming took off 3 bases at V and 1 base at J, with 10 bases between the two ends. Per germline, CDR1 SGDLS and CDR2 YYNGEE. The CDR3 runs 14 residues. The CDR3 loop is CASSGRQYNYGYTF. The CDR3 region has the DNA TGTGCCAGCAGCGGACGACAGTATAACTATGGCTACACCTTC. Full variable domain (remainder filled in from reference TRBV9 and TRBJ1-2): DSGVTQTPKHLITATGQRVTLRCSPRSGDLSVYWYQQSLDQGLQFLIQYYNGEERAKGNILERFSAQQFPDLHSELNLSSLELGDSALYFCASSGRQYNYGYTFGSGTRLTVV.